These T cell receptor beta chains were read from a single sample in a study of T cell responses to AZD1222 COVID-19 vaccine. Produced via immunoSEQ multiplex PCR; TCRdb's table is partial and in-frame only. The sample has about 17,000 clones; about 80% are singletons. The sequences come from peripheral blood, collected 28 days after the second AZD1222 dose. The source of these receptors is an adult who received the AZD1222 COVID-19 vaccine. Both conserved end residues are part of each CDR3. The D gene is left open where the match is weak. Size tells how often a clone was seen (once, few, many) or the class of an expanded clone, and some rows leave it out.

>TRBV14|TRBJ2-6|15|NA|NA
TGTGCCAGCAGCCAAGGCAGCTCTGGGGCCAACGTCCTGACTTTC
CASSQGSSGANVLTF
>TRBV7-5|TRBJ1-1|15|NA|NA
TGTGCCAGAAGCTTAGCTTCGACAGGGAGGACTGAAGCTTTCTTT
CARSLASTGRTEAFF
>TRBV11-2|TRBJ2-7|15|NA|TRBD1
TGTGCCAGCAGCTTAAAGATGACAGGGATCTACGAGCAGTACTTC
CASSLKMTGIYEQYF
>TRBV28|TRBJ1-1|14|NA|NA
TGTGCCAGCAGTTTTACCCAGGAGAACACTGAAGCTTTCTTT
CASSFTQENTEAFF
>TRBV28|TRBJ2-7|16|NA|TRBD2
TGTGCCAGCAGTCGGGCGGGGACTAGCGGGGGTTACGAGCAGTACTTC
CASSRAGTSGGYEQYF
>TRBV7-9|TRBJ1-3|12|NA|NA
TGTGCCAGCAACCGGATGGAAAACACCATATATTTT
CASNRMENTIYF
>TRBV10-3|TRBJ2-2|15|once|NA
TGTGCCATCAGTGACTCCCCTCCAGGCACCGGGGAGCTGTTTTTT
CAISDSPPGTGELFF
>TRBV7-9|TRBJ2-3|17|NA|TRBD2
TGTGCCAGCAGCCTAATAACTAGCGGGGGCCTCACAGATACGCAGTATTTT
CASSLITSGGLTDTQYF
>TRBV5-1|TRBJ1-2|16|once|NA
TGCGCCAGCAGCTTGGGTGGAGTCACGCAACTCTATGGCTACACCTTC
CASSLGGVTQLYGYTF
>TRBV4-1|TRBJ2-6|18|NA|TRBD1
TGCGCCAGCAGCCAAGAACAGGGGTCTCGCTCTGGGGCCAACGTCCTGACTTTC
CASSQEQGSRSGANVLTF
>TRBV6-5|TRBJ1-5|14|NA|NA
TGTGCCAGCAGTTATCAACTTGGGAATCAGCCCCAGCATTTT
CASSYQLGNQPQHF
>TRBV4-3|TRBJ1-2|16|NA|NA
TGCGCCAGCAGCCAAGAAGCCGCAAGCCAAATCTATGGCTACACCTTC
CASSQEAASQIYGYTF
>TRBV12-3/TRBV12-4|TRBJ1-5|12|NA|NA
TGTGCCAGCAGTTTCGGGGGTCAGCCCCAGCATTTT
CASSFGGQPQHF
>TRBV2|TRBJ1-1|13|NA|TRBD1
TGTGCCAGCAGTGGACAGGGAGGCACTGAAGCTTTCTTT
CASSGQGGTEAFF
>TRBV10-3|TRBJ2-7|10|NA|NA
TGTGCCATAAAAAGGGGCGAGCAGTACTTC
CAIKRGEQYF
>TRBV7-9|TRBJ1-2|14|NA|NA
TGTGCCAGCAGCTCCCTCCAGGTTAACTATGGCTACACCTTC
CASSSLQVNYGYTF
>TRBV4-1|TRBJ1-2|15|NA|NA
TGCGCCAGCAGCCCAATCGCCGGGACAAGGGATGGCTACACCTTC
CASSPIAGTRDGYTF
>TRBV15|TRBJ1-2|14|NA|NA
TGTGCCACCAGCGGGGACGGCGAGTACTATGGCTACACCTTC
CATSGDGEYYGYTF
>TRBV4-3|TRBJ1-5|14|NA|NA
TGCGCCAGCAGCCAAGATATGGGGAATCAGCCCCAGCATTTT
CASSQDMGNQPQHF
>TRBV7-9|TRBJ2-2|17|once|TRBD1
TGTGCCAGCACCACCTCGCCGGGGACAGGGTGGACCGGGGAGCTGTTTTTT
CASTTSPGTGWTGELFF
>TRBV7-9|TRBJ2-5|16|NA|TRBD2
TGTGCCAGCAGTTATCCGGGACTAGCGCTACAAGAGACCCAGTACTTC
CASSYPGLALQETQYF
>TRBV2|TRBJ2-7|15|NA|NA
TGTGCCAGCAAGGGAAGGGGGGGACTCCGCCACGAGCAGTACTTC
CASKGRGGLRHEQYF
>TRBV19|TRBJ2-2|14|NA|NA
TGTGCCAGTAGTGTCAGGGGTTCCACCGGGGAGCTGTTTTTT
CASSVRGSTGELFF
>TRBV12-3/TRBV12-4|TRBJ2-7|13|NA|NA
TGTGCCAGCAGTTTAAGACCGCTCTACGAGCAGTACTTC
CASSLRPLYEQYF
>TRBV28|TRBJ2-7|14|NA|NA
TGTGCCAGCAGTGGACCCATGACGTCCTACGAGCAGTACTTC
CASSGPMTSYEQYF
>TRBV9|TRBJ2-7|15|NA|NA
TGTGCCAGCAGCGTAGATCCGGGTCTCGCCTACGAGCAGTACTTC
CASSVDPGLAYEQYF
>TRBV7-3|TRBJ2-2|13|medium-sized|NA
TGTGCCAGCAGACCCGACCCCACCGGGGAGCTGTTTTTT
CASRPDPTGELFF
>TRBV20-1|TRBJ1-1|10|few|NA
TGCAGTGCTAGTAGCCCTGAAGCTTTCTTT
CSASSPEAFF
>TRBV6-2/TRBV6-3|TRBJ2-7|14|NA|NA
TGTGCCAGCAGTTACGAATCCTTAACCCGGGAGCAGTACTTC
CASSYESLTREQYF
>TRBV5-6|TRBJ2-6|15|NA|NA
TGTGCCAGCAGCTTGGACCAGGCTGAGGCCAACGTCCTGACTTTC
CASSLDQAEANVLTF
>TRBV28|TRBJ1-1|11|NA|NA
TGTGCCAGCAGCCCGGGAGGTTTTGCTTTCTTT
CASSPGGFAFF
>TRBV2|TRBJ2-7|14|NA|TRBD2
TGTGCCAGCAGTGATGCTAGCGGGGACTACGAGCAGTACTTC
CASSDASGDYEQYF
>TRBV18|TRBJ2-2|15|NA|NA
TGTGCCAGCTCAAGGGCAGGGTCGAACACCGGGGAGCTGTTTTTT
CASSRAGSNTGELFF
>TRBV6-5|TRBJ1-3|15|NA|NA
TGTGCCAGCAGTCCTACCCCTAAGGCCGGAAACACCATATATTTT
CASSPTPKAGNTIYF
>TRBV9|TRBJ1-6|16|NA|NA
TGTGCCAGCAGCCCGGGGGAAAGCTCCTATAATTCACCCCTCCACTTT
CASSPGESSYNSPLHF
>TRBV6-5|TRBJ1-3|14|NA|NA
TGTGCCAGCATAGAGGGCTTCTCTGGAAACACCATATATTTT
CASIEGFSGNTIYF
>TRBV19|TRBJ2-1|14|NA|TRBD2
TGTGCCAGTAGGGCTAGCGGGGTGGCGGGTGAGCAGTTCTTC
CASRASGVAGEQFF
>TRBV5-1|TRBJ2-5|16|NA|TRBD1
TGCGCCAGCAGCTATCCCCGGGACAGGGTACAAGAGACCCAGTACTTC
CASSYPRDRVQETQYF
>TRBV11-3|TRBJ2-1|14|NA|NA
TGTGCCAGCAGCTCCGTTAGAGGATCCAATGAGCAGTTCTTC
CASSSVRGSNEQFF
>TRBV11-2|TRBJ2-1|12|NA|NA
TGTGCCAGCAGCTTAGGGACCAATGAGCAGTTCTTC
CASSLGTNEQFF
>TRBV13|TRBJ2-7|14|NA|NA
TGTGCCAGCAGCTTACAGGGGAACCCCTACGAGCAGTACTTC
CASSLQGNPYEQYF